Described below is a single TCR beta chain sequence and its context. The antigen remains undetermined. Using immunoSEQ multiplex PCR, the repertoire was profiled, and TCRdb retains in-frame clones only, with some absent. The data show 35,000 to 40,000 clones, with 70% to 85% seen just once and 1.6% held by the top ten. The source of the sample is a study of T cells in narcolepsy. Study-level background: Healthy controls were enrolled alongside patients with narcolepsy type 1 or type 2.

Study findings and constraints: Comparing one patient's CSF and blood CD4+ clonotypes highlighted HCRT- and TRIB2-specific autoreactive clonotypes. Reportedly, autoreactive clonotypes were serially detected in patients' blood but not controls'. Some memory CD4+ repertoires had no autoreactive clone sequences.

The sample taken for sequencing was CD45RA- memory CD4+ T cells from PBMCs. The source of this sequence is a human donor with narcolepsy.

The CDR3 bases are TGTGCCAGCAGCTGGGACAGGGACGAGCAGTACTTC. This translates into CASSWDRDEQYF. V gene TRBV11-2 combines with J gene TRBJ2-7; 9 nucleotides agree with TRBD1. Germline-derived CDR1 and CDR2 are SGHAT and FQNNGV. V dropped 4 bases and J dropped 5; count of bases not matched to a gene: 0. This CDR3 is built from 12 residues. Together with reference TRBV11-2 and TRBJ2-7, the CDR3 gives the full variable domain: EAGVAQSPRYKIIEKRQSVAFWCNPISGHATLYWYQQILGQGPKLLIQFQNNGVVDDSQLPKDRFSAERLKGVDSTLKIQPAKLEDSAVYLCASSWDRDEQYFGPGTRLTVT.